One sample yielded the 32 T cell receptor beta chains listed below, sequenced in a study of blood T cells in healthy people across ages. Sample-barcoded 5' priming and a J-beta primer mix drove a second PCR of about 7 to 12 cycles. TCRdb fed the 5' RACE reads into MiXCR, producing one record per CDR3 protein. The data contain some 940,000 distinct CDR3 sequences, 25% to 30% of them seen just once; the ten biggest clones take up around 9.6%. A further study also used this sample, focusing on T cells of mothers and their children.

The sequencing sample was made of blood. These receptors came from a woman aged 40 to 50 in good health.

There are a few counts of this clonotype. The CDR3 nucleotides read TGCGCCAGCAGCGGGCTACAGGGAGGAGGTGAAAAACTGTTTTTT. Encoded protein: CASSGLQGGGEKLFF. The chain recombines TRBV5-1 with TRBJ1-4, with D possibly TRBD1 on 6 matching bases. Trimming removed 4 bases from V and 7 bases from J, with 17 bases in between. The germline V gene encodes CDR1 SGHRS and CDR2 YFSETQ. This CDR3 has 15 amino acids.

This clonotype came up many times. V gene TRBV20-1 combines with J gene TRBJ2-1, with 9 positions matching TRBD1. The CDR3 contains 14 residues. J was trimmed by 3 bases and V by 4 bases; bases with no gene match: 4. CDR1 and CDR2 (germline): DFQATT, SNEGSKA (reference sequence). CDR3 sequence: CSAKQGAIYNEQFF. The CDR3, as DNA: TGCAGTGCTAAACAGGGGGCAATCTACAATGAGCAGTTCTTC.

In this sample, this clonotype turned up a few times. This chain joins TRBV20-1 and TRBJ1-5; D is uncertain. The CDR3 is 13 amino acids. V lost 3 bases, J lost 1 base, and 7 bases lay in between. Per germline, CDR1 DFQATT and CDR2 SNEGSKA (reference sequence). CDR3 residues: CSASSESNQPQHF. DNA for the CDR3: TGCAGTGCTAGCTCCGAGAGCAATCAGCCCCAGCATTTT.

V gene TRBV30 combines with J gene TRBJ2-1, with a tentative D call TRBD2 (5 bases). The CDR3 has 14 amino acids. V lost 3 bases and J lost 9, with 18 bases in between. Germline V gene lookup returns CDR1 GTSNPN and CDR2 SVGIG (reference sequence). CDR3 sequence reads: CAWRRDISHGEQFF. CDR3 nucleotides: TGTGCCTGGAGGAGGGATATCTCCCACGGTGAGCAGTTCTTC.

As DNA, the CDR3 is TGTGCCAGCAGCGGAGGGACTAGCGGACGGGTTTTCACAGATACGCAGTATTTT. Translated, it gives CASSGGTSGRVFTDTQYF. V gene TRBV7-2 combines with J gene TRBJ2-3, with 11 bases aligning to TRBD2. The germline V gene encodes CDR1 SGHTA and CDR2 FQGNSA. CDR3 length: 18 amino acids. V shed 5 bases, J shed 2 bases, and the junction held 12 bases outside the gene matches.

V is TRBV20-1 and J is TRBJ1-5; 8 nucleotides agree with TRBD1. The ends lost 3 bases at V and 2 bases at J; junction bases unmatched: 12. The CDR3 is made up of 17 amino acids. Germline-derived CDR1 and CDR2 are DFQATT and SNEGSKA (reference sequence). CDR3 in amino acids: CSASDIAGGDGNQPQHF. CDR3 coding DNA: TGCAGTGCTAGCGATATCGCAGGGGGCGATGGCAATCAGCCCCAGCATTTT.

This clonotype was seen more than once but under ten times. A much bigger clone sits one base away, suggesting this may be a read error. The rearrangement joins TRBV9 to TRBJ2-3; TRBD2 aligns across 8 bases. J was trimmed by 0 bases and V by 0 bases; bases with no gene match: 0. This CDR3 is built from 15 residues. The V gene's germline CDR1 is SGDLS and CDR2 YYNGEE. The CDR3 coding sequence is TGTGCCAGCAGCGTAGCGGGGGGGAGCACAGATACGCAGTATTTT. Translation: CASSVAGGSTDTQYF. Looking up the rest from reference TRBV9 and TRBJ2-3 gives the full variable domain: DSGVTQTPKHLITATGQRVTLRCSPRSGDLSVYWYQQSLDQGLQFLIQYYNGEERAKGNILERFSAQQFPDLHSELNLSSLELGDSALYFCASSVAGGSTDTQYFGPGTRLTVL.

The chain recombines TRBV24-1 with TRBJ2-5; 9 nucleotides align to TRBD2. Germline assignment: CDR1 KGHDR and CDR2 SFDVKD. The CDR3 loop spans 13 amino acids. The V and J ends lost 7 bases and 11 bases, in that order; junction bases with no gene match: 10. This CDR3 is CATSLAGYNEQYF. CDR3 nucleotides: TGTGCCACCAGCCTAGCGGGGTACAATGAGCAGTACTTC.

The rearrangement joins TRBV12-3 or TRBV12-4 to TRBJ2-1; D tentatively reads TRBD1 or TRBD2 (5 bases each). The CDR3 is 13 amino acids. The V end lost 6 bases, the J end lost 13 bases, and 19 bases lay between the germline ends. CDR3 bases: TGTGCCAGCAGCGACCCGGGGCGAGAGACCCAGTTCTTC. This sequence encodes CASSDPGRETQFF.

With respect to this clonotype: With a much larger clone just one base away, this may be a read error. This sequence joins TRBV12-3 or TRBV12-4 and TRBJ1-2, with TRBD1 as a possible D gene (6 bases). The CDR3 covers 12 residues. Trimming took off 5 bases at V and 8 bases at J, with 12 bases between the two ends. The CDR3 sequence: CASSPQGQGYTF. For the CDR3, the DNA is TGTGCCAGCAGTCCCCAGGGGCAGGGCTACACCTTC.

CDR3 nucleotide sequence: TGTGCCAGCAGCTCCTCCGGGACAGGGGGCCTTGGCTACACCTTC. It yields the protein CASSSSGTGGLGYTF. V and J are TRBV4-2 and TRBJ1-2; the match to TRBD1 covers 12 bases. V trimming: 5 bases; J trimming: 7 bases; junction bases outside the gene matches: 8. The CDR3 runs 15 residues. Germline-derived CDR1 and CDR2 are LGHNA and YNFKEQ.

The rearrangement uses TRBV6-2 or TRBV6-3 and TRBJ2-1; 8 nucleotides agree with TRBD2. CDR1 and CDR2 from the germline V gene are MNHEY and SVGEGT. This CDR3 region has 13 residues. Trimming at V came to 7 bases and at J to 4 bases, leaving 3 bases not matched to a gene. CDR3 DNA sequence: TGTGCCAGCACAAGACTAGCGTACAATGAGCAGTTCTTC. Translated, it gives CASTRLAYNEQFF.

Regarding this clonotype: An end of the junction differs from the germline gene, which may be a read error. The V gene is TRBV15, the J gene TRBJ1-5, with a possible D match to TRBD1 (5 bases). CDR3 length: 16 residues. Germline V CDR1 and CDR2: LNHNV, YYDKDF (reference sequence). The DNA for the CDR3 is TGTGCCACCTCAGCAGGGCATCGGGTTAGCGATCAGCCCCAGCATTTT. This encodes CATSAGHRVSDQPQHF.

A few counts support this clonotype. The chain is built from TRBV19 and TRBJ1-5; TRBD1 aligns across 9 bases. Germline CDR1 LNHDA, CDR2 SQIVND (reference sequence). This CDR3 comprises 14 residues. Losses at the gene ends were 9 bases for V and 4 bases for J; bases not matched to a gene: 7. DNA for the CDR3: TGTGCCAGCCGGACAGGGGCCTTTAATCAGCCCCAGCATTTT. This sequence encodes CASRTGAFNQPQHF.

The chain employs TRBV4-2 and TRBJ2-5; D possibly corresponds to TRBD2 (7 bases). The CDR3 length is 17 residues. Germline CDR1 and CDR2: LGHNA and YNFKEQ. V was trimmed by 1 base and J by 2 bases, leaving 17 bases between them. The CDR3 protein is CASSQVGGAISQETQYF. The CDR3, as DNA: TGTGCCAGCAGCCAAGTTGGGGGGGCGATCTCGCAAGAGACCCAGTACTTC.

Written as DNA, the CDR3 is TGTGCCACCGCCCTACGACAGGTGAACAATCAGCCCCAGCATTTT. This translates into CATALRQVNNQPQHF. The chain employs TRBV18 and TRBJ1-5; the D gene is possibly TRBD1 (6 bases). V gave up 10 bases and J gave up 3 bases, with 19 bases separating them. The CDR3 contains 15 residues. Per the germline V gene, CDR1 is KGHSH and CDR2 is LQKENI.

This chain uses TRBV12-3 or TRBV12-4 with TRBJ2-3, with 9 bases fitting TRBD2. V shed 8 bases, J shed 1 base, and the junction held 13 bases outside the gene matches. The CDR3 has 17 residues. CDR3 sequence (DNA): TGTGCCAGCGGCCTTGGGCGGGGGGGCTTTGGCACAGATACGCAGTATTTT. Its protein product is CASGLGRGGFGTDTQYF.

The rearrangement joins TRBV14 to TRBJ2-1; no definite D call. The germline gives CDR1 SGHDN, CDR2 FVKESK. Trimming stripped 0 bases from V and 3 bases from J, with 15 bases between. The CDR3 is 17 residues long. The DNA of the CDR3 is TGTGCCAGCAGCCAAGATCCTCTGGACGGAGTCTACAATGAGCAGTTCTTC. Amino acids: CASSQDPLDGVYNEQFF. The full variable domain, rest sourced from reference TRBV14 and TRBJ2-1, is EAGVTQFPSHSVIEKGQTVTLRCDPISGHDNLYWYRRVMGKEIKFLLHFVKESKQDESGMPNNRFLAERTGGTYSTLKVQPAELEDSGVYFCASSQDPLDGVYNEQFFGPGTRLTVL.

This clonotype showed up just a few times. V is TRBV6-4 and J is TRBJ1-6; 10 bases line up with TRBD1. Trimming cost V 0 bases and J 9 bases; bases outside gene matches: 17. The germline gives CDR1 MRHNA, CDR2 SNTAGT. This CDR3 has 20 residues. The CDR3 DNA follows: TGTGCCAGCAGTGACTCCAACATCAGACCGGGACAGGGGTGTCGTTCACCCCTCCACTTT. Translating it yields CASSDSNIRPGQGCRSPLHF.

This clonotype was observed many times. The DNA of the CDR3 is TGTGCCAGCAGTTACAACAGGCCGATAGCTCCCGTGAATTCACCCCTCCACTTT. Translated, it gives CASSYNRPIAPVNSPLHF. The chain employs TRBV6-5 and TRBJ1-6, with D maybe TRBD1 (5 bases). The CDR3 has 18 residues. V was clipped by 2 bases and J by 7 bases, with 21 bases between them. Germline V gene data show CDR1 as MNHEY and CDR2 as SVGAGI.

Remarks on this clonotype: A much larger clone lies a single base off, so this may be a read error. The chain is built from TRBV29-1 and TRBJ2-7; a weak D match, TRBD1 (6 bases). V lost 7 bases, J lost 2 bases, and 18 bases lay in between. The CDR3 has 14 amino acids. CDR1 and CDR2 (germline): SQVTM, ANQGSEA. CDR3 in DNA: TGCAGCGCCTCAACCACGGACAGAACCTACGAGCAGTACTTC. This encodes CSASTTDRTYEQYF.

This clonotype was observed a handful of times. V usage is TRBV5-1 and J usage is TRBJ2-5; no firm D call. V was cut by 4 bases and J by 1 base, with 11 bases left in between. The CDR3 runs to 14 residues. Germline V CDR1 and CDR2: SGHRS, YFSETQ. In nucleotides, the CDR3 is TGCGCCAGCAGCACCTCAGTGATCCAAGAGACCCAGTACTTC. Residues: CASSTSVIQETQYF.

This clonotype was recorded a few times. The genes are TRBV3-1 and TRBJ2-1, with TRBD2 identical over 7 bases. The CDR3 length is 16 residues. V gave up 0 bases and J gave up 3 bases; unmatched junction bases: 5. The V gene's germline CDR1 is LGHDT and CDR2 YNNKEL (reference sequence). CDR3 loop: CASSQDGAGVYNEQFF. The DNA for the CDR3 is TGTGCCAGCAGCCAAGACGGGGCGGGGGTCTACAATGAGCAGTTCTTC.

In its sample, this clonotype was seen once. V gene TRBV7-9 combines with J gene TRBJ1-2; the match to TRBD1 covers 8 bases. J gave up 0 bases and V 3 bases, and 6 bases lay outside the gene matches. Germline-derived CDR1 and CDR2 are SEHNR and FQNEAQ (reference sequence). This CDR3 is 16 amino acids long. Written as DNA, the CDR3 is TGTGCCAGCAGCTTGGCTCCGACAGGGGCTAACTATGGCTACACCTTC. Protein product: CASSLAPTGANYGYTF. The variable domain in full, with the rest retrieved from reference TRBV7-9 and TRBJ1-2, is DTGVSQNPRHKITKRGQNVTFRCDPISEHNRLYWYRQTLGQGPEFLTYFQNEAQLEKSRLLSDRFSAERPKGSFSTLEIQRTEQGDSAMYLCASSLAPTGANYGYTFGSGTRLTVV.

The J gene is TRBJ2-1, the V gene TRBV6-5, with TRBD2 identical over 7 bases. Germline V lookup: CDR1 MNHEY, CDR2 SVGAGI. The CDR3 has 17 residues. J was trimmed by 5 bases and V by 4 bases; bases with no gene match: 14. The CDR3 DNA is TGTGCCAGCAGTTGGGGGACTACCTCTGTTACCCACAATGAGCAGTTCTTC. Amino acids: CASSWGTTSVTHNEQFF.

This clonotype was found a few times. The chain is built from TRBV28 and TRBJ2-7; D may correspond to TRBD1 or TRBD2 (5 bases each). Germline CDR1 is MDHEN and CDR2 is SYDVKM. Trimming cost V 5 bases and J 3 bases, with 17 bases left between them. The CDR3 length is 15 residues. Here the CDR3 DNA reads TGTGCCAGCAGTGCGGGTGGGACGGGAAGCTACGAGCAGTACTTC. Protein product: CASSAGGTGSYEQYF.

The CDR3 loop reads CASSLRGGQGIYEQYF. CDR3 bases: TGTGCCAGCAGTCTCCGGGGGGGACAGGGCATTTACGAGCAGTACTTC. The genes are TRBV28 and TRBJ2-7; perhaps TRBD1 as D (9 bases). Germline CDR1 MDHEN, CDR2 SYDVKM. Trimming cost V 5 bases and J 4 bases, with 21 bases left between them. The CDR3 spans 16 residues.

A remark on this clonotype: This could be a read error, since a much larger clone is one nucleotide away. The chain employs TRBV20-1 and TRBJ2-3; D tentatively fits TRBD1 or TRBD2 (6 bases each). CDR1 and CDR2 (germline): DFQATT, SNEGSKA (reference sequence). Trimming cost V 3 bases and J 4 bases, with 17 bases left between them. This CDR3 is built from 15 residues. CDR3 loop: CSASWRGDTSDTQYF. The CDR3 region has the DNA TGCAGTGCTAGTTGGAGGGGGGACACATCAGATACGCAGTATTTT.

The sample holds a few counts of this clonotype. The chain employs TRBV6-5 and TRBJ1-5; no firm D call. The CDR3 length is 15 residues. Germline V CDR1 and CDR2: MNHEY, SVGAGI. Trimming cost V 3 bases and J 0 bases, with 9 bases left between them. CDR3 amino acids: CASSYSQYSNQPQHF. In nucleotides, the CDR3 is TGTGCCAGCAGTTATTCCCAGTATAGCAATCAGCCCCAGCATTTT.

J is TRBJ1-2 and V is TRBV10-3; 7 bases line up with TRBD1. After removal of 6 bases from V and 9 bases from J, the junction contained 13 bases not matched to a gene. The CDR3 consists of 14 residues. CDR1 is ENHRY, CDR2 SYGVKD, per germline. CDR3 DNA: TGTGCCATCAGGCCTGGGACAGAGAAAGATAGCTACACCTTC. Protein sequence: CAIRPGTEKDSYTF.

This clonotype has at least ten counts. A read error may explain this, as a much larger clone is one base away. J is TRBJ2-3 and V is TRBV6-2 or TRBV6-3; D might be TRBD2 (6 bases). V was cut by 6 bases and J by 0 bases, with 10 bases left in between. Germline V gives CDR1 MNHEY, CDR2 SVGEGT. There are 14 residues in the CDR3. The CDR3 region is CASRYGTSTDTQYF. CDR3 DNA sequence: TGTGCCAGCAGGTACGGGACTAGCACAGATACGCAGTATTTT.

The chain uses TRBV20-1 and TRBJ2-2; no definite D call. Germline V gives CDR1 DFQATT, CDR2 SNEGSKA (reference sequence). CDR3 length: 16 amino acids. Deletions cut 2 bases from V and 1 base from J, with 14 bases between. The CDR3 DNA is TGCAGTGCTAGACCCTCCGACACCCAGAACACCGGGGAGCTGTTTTTT. Its protein product is CSARPSDTQNTGELFF.